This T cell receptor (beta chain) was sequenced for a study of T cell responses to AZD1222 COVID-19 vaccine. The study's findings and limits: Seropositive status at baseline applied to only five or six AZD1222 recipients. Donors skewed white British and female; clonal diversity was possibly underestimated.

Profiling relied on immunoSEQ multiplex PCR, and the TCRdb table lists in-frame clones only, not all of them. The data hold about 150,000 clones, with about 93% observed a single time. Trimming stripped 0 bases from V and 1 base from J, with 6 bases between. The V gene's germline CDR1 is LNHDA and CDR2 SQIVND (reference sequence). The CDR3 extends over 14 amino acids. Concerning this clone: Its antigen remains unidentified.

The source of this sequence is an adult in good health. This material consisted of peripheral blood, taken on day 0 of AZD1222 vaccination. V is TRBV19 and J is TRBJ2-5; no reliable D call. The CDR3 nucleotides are TGTGCCAGTAGTATAGAGCACACCCAAGAGACCCAGTACTTC. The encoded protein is CASSIEHTQETQYF.